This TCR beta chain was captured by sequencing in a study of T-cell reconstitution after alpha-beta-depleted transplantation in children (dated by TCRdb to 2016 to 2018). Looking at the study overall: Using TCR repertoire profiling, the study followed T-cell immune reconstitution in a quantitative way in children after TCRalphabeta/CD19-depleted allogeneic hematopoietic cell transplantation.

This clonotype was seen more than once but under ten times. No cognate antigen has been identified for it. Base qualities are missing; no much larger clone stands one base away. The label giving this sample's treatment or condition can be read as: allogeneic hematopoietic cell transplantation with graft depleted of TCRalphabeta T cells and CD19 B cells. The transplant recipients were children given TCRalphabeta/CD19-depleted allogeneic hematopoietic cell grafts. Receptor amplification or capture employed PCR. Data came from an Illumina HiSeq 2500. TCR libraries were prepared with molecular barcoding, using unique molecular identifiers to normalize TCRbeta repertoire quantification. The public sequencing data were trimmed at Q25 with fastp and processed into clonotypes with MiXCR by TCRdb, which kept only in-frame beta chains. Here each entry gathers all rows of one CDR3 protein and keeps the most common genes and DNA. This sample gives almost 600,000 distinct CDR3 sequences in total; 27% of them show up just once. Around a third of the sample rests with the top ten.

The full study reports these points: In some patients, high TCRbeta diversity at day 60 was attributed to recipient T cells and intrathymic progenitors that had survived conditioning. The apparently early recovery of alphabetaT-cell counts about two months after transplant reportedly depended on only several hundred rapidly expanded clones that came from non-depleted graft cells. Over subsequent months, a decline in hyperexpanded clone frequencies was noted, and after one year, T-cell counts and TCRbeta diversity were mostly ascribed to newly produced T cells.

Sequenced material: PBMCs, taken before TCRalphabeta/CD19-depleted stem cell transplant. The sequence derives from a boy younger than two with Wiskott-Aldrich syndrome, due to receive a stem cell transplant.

The bases read TGCGCCAGCAGCTTGGAACTAGCGGGAAACACCGGGGAGCTGTTTTTT. The encoded protein is CASSLELAGNTGELFF. The chain couples TRBV5-1 to TRBJ2-2; a stretch of 10 junction bases matches TRBD2. Trimming accounts for 0 bases at V and 2 bases at J, while the number of junction bases matched to no gene is 1. The germline V gene yields SGHRS for CDR1 and YFSETQ for CDR2. The CDR3 covers 16 residues, taking in both the cysteine and the phenylalanine. The sequence is cut down to CDR3 DNA, 48 bases in frame from base 1.